The T cell receptor beta chain described here comes from a study of long-term antiretroviral therapy in people with HIV. Across the study: The 2015 recommendation for immediate ART came about a decade after the earliest samples. Study-wide results and limits: Relative to transplant donor controls, diversity remained lower despite increasing after ART.

Of note for this clone: As yet, its antigen is unknown.

This was the immunoSEQ v3.0 assay at survey level. Assay used: immunoSEQ multiplex PCR; TCRdb lists only in-frame clones, some missing. This table holds over 10,000 clones, roughly 90% found once. Source: unsorted PBMCs, taken 2.1 years after starting antiretroviral therapy. The sequence came from a middle-aged woman with HIV.

The CDR3 is CASSLGTGTDTQYF. CDR3 coding DNA: TGTGCCAGCAGTCTGGGGACAGGGACAGATACGCAGTATTTT. The chain joins TRBV5-6 to TRBJ2-3; 9 nucleotides align to TRBD1. The CDR3 covers 14 residues. Per the germline V gene, CDR1 is SGHDT and CDR2 is YYEEEE. Trimming cost V 5 bases and J 3 bases; bases outside gene matches: 4.